The 24 T cell receptor beta chains listed next were all sequenced from one sample in a study of spatial heterogeneity in lung cancer. Broader study findings: Counts of expanded alpha and beta TCRs within tumors tracked the tumor nonsynonymous mutation count.

These receptors lack a known antigen. TCRdb passed the 5' RACE reads through MiXCR, listing each CDR3 protein once. This table has a few thousand distinct CDR3 sequences, roughly an eighth appearing once. Specified time point: sample taken at primary tumor resection. The sample in question was lung tumor tissue, obtained at surgery. Receptor source: a male donor with early-stage non-small cell lung cancer.

This clonotype counts as medium-sized. V and J are TRBV7-9 and TRBJ1-2; D call uncertain. The CDR3 contains 14 residues. V gave up 0 bases and J gave up 6 bases, with 11 bases separating them. Germline CDR1 and CDR2: SEHNR and FQNEAQ (reference sequence). The DNA of the CDR3 is TGTGCCAGCAGCTTAGCGCCCGCAGGAGATGGCTACACCTTC. Residues: CASSLAPAGDGYTF.

V and J are TRBV5-5 and TRBJ2-1; tentatively, D is TRBD1 (6 bases). The germline CDR1 and CDR2 sequences are SGHKS and YYEKEE (reference sequence). This CDR3 is built from 13 residues. Trimming took off 1 base at V and 6 bases at J, with 8 bases between the two ends. The CDR3 coding sequence is TGTGCCAGCAGCTTGAACAGGGTCAATGAGCAGTTCTTC. It encodes CASSLNRVNEQFF. Supplemented by reference TRBV5-5 and TRBJ2-1, the full variable domain reads DAGVTQSPTHLIKTRGQQVTLRCSPISGHKSVSWYQQVLGQGPQFIFQYYEKEERGRGNFPDRFSARQFPNYSSELNVNALLLGDSALYLCASSLNRVNEQFFGPGTRLTVL.

This clonotype rates as medium-sized. V gene TRBV7-3 combines with J gene TRBJ1-3; D is undetermined. CDR3 length: 15 amino acids. Germline CDR1 reads SGHTA; CDR2 reads FQGTGA. V lost 5 bases, J lost 0 bases, and 11 bases lay in between. CDR3 loop: CASSLGLSSGNTIYF. CDR3 coding DNA: TGTGCCAGCAGCCTTGGTTTGTCCTCTGGAAACACCATATATTTT.

This clonotype is labeled medium-sized. V gene TRBV18 combines with J gene TRBJ2-3; D uncertain. CDR3 size: 14 residues. Between the trimmed V and J ends, which lost 0 bases and 2 bases, there was a span of 6 bases. From germline, CDR1 is KGHSH and CDR2 LQKENI. Here the CDR3 reads CASSPPSHTDTQYF. The CDR3 bases are TGTGCCAGCTCACCACCTTCCCACACAGATACGCAGTATTTT. The entire variable domain, with the rest obtained from reference TRBV18 and TRBJ2-3, is as follows: NAGVMQNPRHLVRRRGQEARLRCSPMKGHSHVYWYRQLPEEGLKFMVYLQKENIIDESGMPKERFSAEFPKEGPSILRIQQVVRGDSAAYFCASSPPSHTDTQYFGPGTRLTVL.

This clonotype is medium-sized within its sample. The chain couples TRBV20-1 to TRBJ1-1; 8 nucleotides line up with TRBD1. Unmatched junction bases numbered 8, after V lost 3 bases and J lost 2 bases. The germline V gene has CDR1 DFQATT and CDR2 SNEGSKA (reference sequence). This CDR3 contains 15 residues. The CDR3, as DNA: TGCAGTGCTAGCGGTGGACAGGGTCGAAACACTGAAGCTTTCTTT. Amino acid sequence: CSASGGQGRNTEAFF.

The V call is TRBV19, the J call TRBJ2-4; D not certain. The germline V gene has CDR1 LNHDA and CDR2 SQIVND (reference sequence). V was trimmed by 7 bases and J by 1 base, leaving 14 bases between them. This CDR3 is built from 15 residues. CDR3 protein: CASTLSPGAKNIQYF. The CDR3 region has the DNA TGTGCCAGTACCTTGAGCCCTGGGGCCAAAAACATTCAGTACTTC.

By sample fraction, this clonotype is medium-sized (0.01 to 0.1%). The chain carries TRBV28 and TRBJ2-7; TRBD1 is a possible D gene (6 bases). V was clipped by 4 bases and J by 3 bases, with 7 bases between them. The germline V gene encodes CDR1 MDHEN and CDR2 SYDVKM. The CDR3 is made up of 12 amino acids. CDR3 amino acids: CASSYRDYEQYF. The CDR3 nucleotides are TGTGCCAGCAGTTACAGGGACTACGAGCAGTACTTC.

This clonotype is medium-sized (0.01 to 0.1%) by share. The chain is built from TRBV7-9 and TRBJ2-2; 7 nucleotides align to TRBD1. Unmatched junction bases numbered 9, after V lost 8 bases and J lost 3 bases. CDR1 and CDR2 (germline): SEHNR, FQNEAQ (reference sequence). The CDR3 sequence is 15 residues long. The CDR3 coding sequence is TGTGCCAGCGACAGGGCCTCTAAATACACCGGGGAGCTGTTTTTT. Protein: CASDRASKYTGELFF.

This clonotype was picked up many times. This chain joins TRBV20-1 and TRBJ2-7; 9 bases line up with TRBD1. This CDR3 is 14 amino acids long. V gave up 6 bases and J gave up 3 bases; unmatched junction bases: 9. Germline loops: CDR1 DFQATT, CDR2 SNEGSKA (reference sequence). CDR3 protein: CSAARDRALYEQYF. CDR3 bases: TGCAGTGCCGCCCGGGACAGGGCTCTCTACGAGCAGTACTTC.

This clonotype counts as medium-sized (0.01 to 0.1%). The V and J genes are TRBV7-2 and TRBJ2-1; 7 nucleotides align to TRBD1. The germline gives CDR1 SGHTA, CDR2 FQGNSA. V trimming: 5 bases; J trimming: 2 bases; junction bases outside the gene matches: 3. The CDR3 contains 14 residues. In nucleotides, the CDR3 is TGTGCCAGCAGCGAACAGGGGACCTACAATGAGCAGTTCTTC. Protein: CASSEQGTYNEQFF.

The CDR3: CATSDPRQGALPNTGELFF. CDR3 in DNA: TGTGCCACCAGTGATCCACGACAGGGGGCCCTCCCGAACACCGGGGAGCTGTTTTTT. This rearrangement joins TRBV24-1 to TRBJ2-2; 10 bases agree with TRBD1. This CDR3 contains 19 residues. Germline V gene sequence: CDR1 KGHDR, CDR2 SFDVKD. The V segment lost 3 bases and the J segment 0 bases; nucleotides outside the gene matches: 9.

This clonotype was recorded a few times. The rearrangement links TRBV29-1 to TRBJ2-7; D remains unclear. Trimming removed 2 bases from V and 5 bases from J, with 13 bases in between. The CDR3 is made up of 13 amino acids. Germline loops: CDR1 SQVTM, CDR2 ANQGSEA. The CDR3 DNA sequence: TGCAGCGTTGAACGAGACACCACCAACGAGCAGTACTTC. Protein: CSVERDTTNEQYF.

The CDR3 reads CASSLGQGAEAFF. The CDR3 coding sequence is TGCGCCAGCAGCCTTGGACAGGGGGCGGAAGCTTTCTTT. The chain recombines TRBV4-1 with TRBJ1-1; TRBD1 agrees at 11 bases. The CDR3 totals 13 residues. The V gene end was trimmed by 4 bases and the J gene end by 8 bases; junction bases not matched to a gene: 3. CDR1 and CDR2 from the germline V gene are MGHRA and YSYEKL.

This clonotype is termed medium-sized (0.01 to 0.1%). This chain connects TRBV20-1 to TRBJ1-6, with 10 bases identical to TRBD1. The ends lost 6 bases at V and 8 bases at J; junction bases unmatched: 10. CDR3 length: 15 amino acids. Germline CDR1 is DFQATT and CDR2 is SNEGSKA (reference sequence). CDR3 loop: CSALRTGGFDSPLHF. The CDR3 DNA is TGCAGTGCCCTTAGGACAGGGGGTTTTGATTCACCCCTCCACTTT.

Relative to its sample, this clonotype is medium-sized. The chain uses TRBV5-1 and TRBJ1-2; 10 bases fit TRBD1. Germline V lookup: CDR1 SGHRS, CDR2 YFSETQ. CDR3 length equals 15 residues. V lost 2 bases to trimming and J lost 4 bases; unmatched junction nucleotides: 5. CDR3: CASSFDRDRGYGYTF. The CDR3 DNA reads as TGCGCCAGCAGCTTTGACCGGGACAGGGGCTATGGCTACACCTTC. The full variable domain, with the rest looked up from reference TRBV5-1 and TRBJ1-2, is KAGVTQTPRYLIKTRGQQVTLSCSPISGHRSVSWYQQTPGQGLQFLFEYFSETQRNKGNFPGRFSGRQFSNSRSEMNVSTLELGDSALYLCASSFDRDRGYGYTFGSGTRLTVV.

This clonotype is medium-sized by share. CDR3 sequence: CASSLVYEQYF. CDR3 nucleotides: TGTGCCAGCAGCTTGGTTTACGAGCAGTACTTC. The rearrangement joins TRBV5-5 to TRBJ2-7; no clear D. Germline CDR1 and CDR2: SGHKS and YYEKEE (reference sequence). Trimming left V 0 bases short and J 4 bases short, with 2 bases between. This CDR3 is 11 amino acids long.

By sample fraction, this clonotype is medium-sized. This CDR3 reads CATQGRATYEQYF. CDR3 coding DNA: TGTGCCACCCAGGGTCGGGCTACCTACGAGCAGTACTTC. V is TRBV12-3 or TRBV12-4 and J is TRBJ2-7; possibly TRBD1 for D (5 bases). Trimming stripped 10 bases from V and 2 bases from J, with 15 bases between. This CDR3 has 13 residues.

This clonotype is classed as medium-sized (0.01 to 0.1%). The gene calls are TRBV19 and TRBJ2-5; 12 bases agree with TRBD1. The CDR3 runs 15 residues. Germline values: CDR1 LNHDA, CDR2 SQIVND (reference sequence). The junction had 8 bases not matched to a gene; V was cut back by 5 bases and J by 7 bases. The CDR3 loop is CASSDGTGGGRTQYF. DNA of the CDR3: TGTGCCAGTAGTGACGGGACAGGGGGCGGACGGACCCAGTACTTC.

This clonotype is termed medium-sized. V and J are TRBV12-3 or TRBV12-4 and TRBJ2-7; 11 bases are shared with TRBD1. The junction had 4 bases not matched to a gene; V was cut back by 6 bases and J by 0 bases. The CDR3 is 15 amino acids. Here the CDR3 DNA reads TGTGCCAGCAGCAAAGGGACAGGGGGCTCCTACGAGCAGTACTTC. Amino acids: CASSKGTGGSYEQYF.

By share, this clonotype counts as medium-sized. The chain couples TRBV19 to TRBJ1-5, with D uncertain. The CDR3 is made up of 18 amino acids. V was clipped by 0 bases and J by 0 bases, with 15 bases between them. Per the germline V gene, CDR1 is LNHDA and CDR2 is SQIVND (reference sequence). DNA of the CDR3: TGTGCCAGTAGTATAGACGGAGCAGCGTCATATAGCAATCAGCCCCAGCATTTT. Translated: CASSIDGAASYSNQPQHF.

In this sample, this clonotype is medium-sized. V and J are TRBV11-2 and TRBJ1-3; D uncertain. This CDR3 is 17 amino acids long. The V gene lost 6 bases and the J gene lost 0 bases, with 18 bases spanning the gap. CDR1 and CDR2 from the germline V gene are SGHAT and FQNNGV. DNA of the CDR3: TGTGCCAGCAGTTGGAGCCCCAGGATGAGCTCTGGAAACACCATATATTTT. Translation gives CASSWSPRMSSGNTIYF.

This clonotype is medium-sized within its sample. The rearrangement links TRBV10-3 to TRBJ1-5; perhaps TRBD1 as D (5 bases). The CDR3 consists of 15 residues. Germline values: CDR1 ENHRY, CDR2 SYGVKD. The V end was cut by 8 bases, the J end by 0 bases, with 14 bases between. In nucleotides, the CDR3 is TGTGCCATCGGGAAAGGGGAAGATAGCAATCAGCCCCAGCATTTT. Residues: CAIGKGEDSNQPQHF.

By sample share, this clonotype is medium-sized. The V call is TRBV29-1, the J call TRBJ2-5, with 8 bases that match TRBD1. The J segment lost 3 bases and the V segment lost 6 bases, leaving 3 bases of the junction unmatched. The CDR3 extends over 12 amino acids. CDR1 SQVTM and CDR2 ANQGSEA come from the germline V gene. The CDR3 DNA reads TGCAGCGTCCTGACAGGGGAAGAGACCCAGTACTTC. Amino acids: CSVLTGEETQYF.

By proportion, this clonotype is medium-sized. V usage is TRBV9 and J usage is TRBJ2-3, with D perhaps being TRBD1 or TRBD2 (5 bases each). This CDR3 spans 14 amino acids. Germline assignment: CDR1 SGDLS and CDR2 YYNGEE. The V and J ends lost 0 bases and 8 bases respectively, with 13 bases between them. This CDR3 reads CASSVVHGDRTQYF. CDR3 bases: TGTGCCAGCAGCGTAGTACATGGGGACCGTACGCAGTATTTT.